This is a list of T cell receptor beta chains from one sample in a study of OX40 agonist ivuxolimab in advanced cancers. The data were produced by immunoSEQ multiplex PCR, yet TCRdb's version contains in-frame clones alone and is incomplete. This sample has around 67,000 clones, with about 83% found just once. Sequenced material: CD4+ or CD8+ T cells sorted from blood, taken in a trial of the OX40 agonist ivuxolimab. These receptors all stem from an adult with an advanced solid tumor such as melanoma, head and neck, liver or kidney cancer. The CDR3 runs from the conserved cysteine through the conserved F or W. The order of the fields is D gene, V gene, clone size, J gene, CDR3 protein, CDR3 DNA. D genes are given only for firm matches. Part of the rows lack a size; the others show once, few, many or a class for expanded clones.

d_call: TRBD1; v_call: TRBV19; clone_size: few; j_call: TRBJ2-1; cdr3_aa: CASGTGGHEQFF; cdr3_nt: TGTGCCAGCGGGACAGGGGGCCATGAGCAGTTCTTC
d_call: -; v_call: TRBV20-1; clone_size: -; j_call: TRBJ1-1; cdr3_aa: CSARANRDAFF; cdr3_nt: TGCAGTGCTAGAGCGAACAGGGATGCTTTCTTT
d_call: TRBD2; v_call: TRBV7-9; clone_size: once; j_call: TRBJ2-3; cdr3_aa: CASSRKRGGTDTQYF; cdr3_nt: TGTGCCAGCAGCCGAAAGCGGGGGGGGACAGATACGCAGTATTTT
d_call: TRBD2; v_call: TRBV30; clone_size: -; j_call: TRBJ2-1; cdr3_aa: CAWSKLAGVGIHNEQFF; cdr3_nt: TGTGCCTGGAGTAAACTAGCGGGAGTTGGGATACACAATGAGCAGTTCTTC
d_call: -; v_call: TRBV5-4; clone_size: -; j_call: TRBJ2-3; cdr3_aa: CASSLGLTTDTQYF; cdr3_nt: TGTGCCAGCAGCTTGGGTTTGACAACAGATACGCAGTATTTT
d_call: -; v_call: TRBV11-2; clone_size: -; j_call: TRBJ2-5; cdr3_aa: CASSSQRPEETQYF; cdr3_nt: TGTGCCAGCAGCTCACAGCGGCCGGAAGAGACCCAGTACTTC
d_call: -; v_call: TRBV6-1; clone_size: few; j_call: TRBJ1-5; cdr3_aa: CASSEVEVQHF; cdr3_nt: TGTGCCAGCAGTGAAGTGGAGGTCCAGCATTTT
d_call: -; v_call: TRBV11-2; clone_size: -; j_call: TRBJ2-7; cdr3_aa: CASSVGGLEQYF; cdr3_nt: TGTGCCAGCAGCGTCGGAGGGCTCGAGCAGTACTTC
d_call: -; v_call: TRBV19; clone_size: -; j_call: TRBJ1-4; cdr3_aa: CASSYIGGTNEKLFF; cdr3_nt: TGTGCCAGTAGCTACATCGGAGGGACTAATGAAAAACTGTTTTTT
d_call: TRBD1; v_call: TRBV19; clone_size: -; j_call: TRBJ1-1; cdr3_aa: CASSPRTGPNTEAFF; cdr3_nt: TGTGCCAGTAGTCCCCGGACAGGGCCTAACACTGAAGCTTTCTTT
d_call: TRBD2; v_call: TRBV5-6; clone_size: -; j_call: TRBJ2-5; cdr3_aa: CATSQAGVLKETQYF; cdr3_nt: TGTGCCACTTCACAAGCGGGGGTCCTAAAAGAGACCCAGTACTTC
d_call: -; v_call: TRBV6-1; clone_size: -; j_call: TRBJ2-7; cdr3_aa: CASSGTFSYEQYF; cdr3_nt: TGTGCCAGCAGCGGGACTTTCTCCTACGAGCAGTACTTC
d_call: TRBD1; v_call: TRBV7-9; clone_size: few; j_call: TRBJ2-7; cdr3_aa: CASSLGQGGIYEQYF; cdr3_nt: TGTGCCAGCAGCTTAGGACAGGGGGGGATTTACGAGCAGTACTTC
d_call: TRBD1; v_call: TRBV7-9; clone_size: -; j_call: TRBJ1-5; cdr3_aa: CASSSGTGFLGENQPQHF; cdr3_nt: TGTGCCAGCAGCTCCGGGACAGGGTTTTTGGGGGAGAATCAGCCCCAGCATTTT
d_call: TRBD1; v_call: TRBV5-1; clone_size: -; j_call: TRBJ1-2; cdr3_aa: CASSLGTGYGYTF; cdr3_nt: TGCGCCAGCAGCTTGGGGACAGGGTATGGCTACACCTTC
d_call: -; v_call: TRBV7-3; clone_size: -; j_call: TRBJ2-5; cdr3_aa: CASSLTGLVRETQYF; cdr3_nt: TGTGCCAGCAGCTTAACGGGGTTAGTCCGCGAGACCCAGTACTTC
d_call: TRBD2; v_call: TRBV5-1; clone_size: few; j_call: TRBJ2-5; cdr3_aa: CASSPNTGGQETQYF; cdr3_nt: TGCGCCAGCAGCCCCAACACGGGGGGACAAGAGACCCAGTACTTC
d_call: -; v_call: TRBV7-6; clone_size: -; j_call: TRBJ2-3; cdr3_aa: CASSLNFGDTQYF; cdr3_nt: TGTGCCAGCAGCTTAAACTTCGGAGATACGCAGTATTTT
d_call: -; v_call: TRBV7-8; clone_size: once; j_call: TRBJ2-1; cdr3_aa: CASSLAREEQFF; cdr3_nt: TGTGCCAGCAGCTTAGCGAGGGAAGAGCAGTTCTTC
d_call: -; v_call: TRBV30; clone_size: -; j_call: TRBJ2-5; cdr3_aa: CAWSVGSGLAETQYF; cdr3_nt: TGTGCCTGGAGTGTAGGTAGCGGCCTCGCCGAGACCCAGTACTTC
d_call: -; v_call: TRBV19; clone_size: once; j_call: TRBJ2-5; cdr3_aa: CASSITGIETQYF; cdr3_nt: TGTGCCAGTAGTATAACAGGGATCGAGACCCAGTACTTC
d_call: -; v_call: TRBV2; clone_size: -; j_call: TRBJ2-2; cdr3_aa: CASSVGMTGELFF; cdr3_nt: TGTGCCAGCAGTGTAGGGATGACCGGGGAGCTGTTTTTT
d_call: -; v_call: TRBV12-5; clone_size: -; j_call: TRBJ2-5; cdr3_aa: CASARGGDEETQYF; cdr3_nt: TGTGCTAGTGCCCGAGGAGGGGACGAGGAGACCCAGTACTTC
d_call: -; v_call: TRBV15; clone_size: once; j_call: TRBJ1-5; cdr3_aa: CATSRQDQPQHF; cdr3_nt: TGTGCCACCAGCAGGCAGGATCAGCCCCAGCATTTT
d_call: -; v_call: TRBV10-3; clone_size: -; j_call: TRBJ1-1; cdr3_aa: CAIGNKHMNTEAFF; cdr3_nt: TGTGCCATCGGAAACAAGCACATGAACACTGAAGCTTTCTTT
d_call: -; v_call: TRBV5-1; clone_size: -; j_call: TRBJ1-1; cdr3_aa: CASSLNSLNTEAFF; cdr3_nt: TGCGCCAGCAGCTTAAACAGCCTGAACACTGAAGCTTTCTTT
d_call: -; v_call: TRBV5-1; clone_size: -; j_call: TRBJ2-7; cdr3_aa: CASSPNPRASEQYF; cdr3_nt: TGCGCCAGCAGCCCGAACCCAAGGGCTAGCGAGCAGTACTTC
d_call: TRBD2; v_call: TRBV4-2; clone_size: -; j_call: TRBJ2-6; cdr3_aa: CASSQEGLGASGIYGANVLTF; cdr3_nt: TGTGCCAGCAGCCAAGAGGGGCTCGGGGCTAGCGGGATCTATGGGGCCAACGTCCTGACTTTC
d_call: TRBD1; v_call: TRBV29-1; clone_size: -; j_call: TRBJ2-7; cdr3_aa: CSGGQGPEQYF; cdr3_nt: TGCAGCGGTGGACAGGGGCCCGAGCAGTACTTC
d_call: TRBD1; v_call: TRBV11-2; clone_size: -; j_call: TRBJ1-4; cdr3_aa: CASSRDRGNEKLFF; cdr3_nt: TGTGCCAGCAGCCGAGACAGGGGTAATGAAAAACTGTTTTTT
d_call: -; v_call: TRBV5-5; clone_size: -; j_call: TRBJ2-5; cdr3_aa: CASSPVPGTQYF; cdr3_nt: TGTGCCAGCAGCCCCGTACCCGGGACCCAGTACTTC
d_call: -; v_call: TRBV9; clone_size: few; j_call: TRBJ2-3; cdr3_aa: CASGTTGGLTDTQYF; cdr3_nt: TGTGCCAGCGGGACTACGGGGGGCCTCACAGATACGCAGTATTTT
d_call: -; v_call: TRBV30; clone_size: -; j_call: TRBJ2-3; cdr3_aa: CAWSKLGSSTDTQYF; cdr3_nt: TGTGCCTGGAGTAAATTAGGATCTAGCACAGATACGCAGTATTTT
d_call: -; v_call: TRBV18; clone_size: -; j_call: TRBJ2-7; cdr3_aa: CASSTVGGEEQYF; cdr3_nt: TGTGCCAGCTCAACAGTCGGTGGAGAAGAGCAGTACTTC
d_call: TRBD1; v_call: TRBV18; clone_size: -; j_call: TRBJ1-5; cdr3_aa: CASSPTRTGRDQPQHF; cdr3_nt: TGTGCCAGCTCACCTACCAGGACAGGGCGGGATCAGCCCCAGCATTTT
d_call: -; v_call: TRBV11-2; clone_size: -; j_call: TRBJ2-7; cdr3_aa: CASSLQGRENEQYF; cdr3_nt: TGCGCCAGCAGTCTACAGGGACGGGAGAACGAGCAGTACTTC
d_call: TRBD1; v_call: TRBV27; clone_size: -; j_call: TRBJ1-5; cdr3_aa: CASSPRQGRVQPQHF; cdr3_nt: TGTGCCAGCAGTCCGCGACAGGGAAGGGTTCAGCCCCAGCATTTT
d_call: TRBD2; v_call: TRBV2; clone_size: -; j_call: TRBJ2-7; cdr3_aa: CASMTSVPREQYF; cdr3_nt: TGTGCCAGCATGACTAGCGTACCGCGCGAGCAGTACTTC
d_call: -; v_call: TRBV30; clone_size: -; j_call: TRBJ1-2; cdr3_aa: CAWSKGKGYGYTF; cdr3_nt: TGTGCCTGGAGTAAAGGAAAAGGCTATGGCTACACCTTC
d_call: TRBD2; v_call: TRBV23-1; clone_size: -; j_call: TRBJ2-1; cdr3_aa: CASSRPVAGGPCNEQFF; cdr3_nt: TGCGCCAGCAGCCGACCCGTAGCGGGAGGGCCGTGCAATGAGCAGTTCTTC
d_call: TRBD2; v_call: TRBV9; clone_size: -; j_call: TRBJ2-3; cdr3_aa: CASSVEVAGGTDTQYF; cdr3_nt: TGTGCCAGCAGCGTAGAGGTAGCGGGGGGCACAGATACGCAGTATTTT
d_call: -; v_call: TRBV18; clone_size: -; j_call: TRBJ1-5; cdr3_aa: CASSPFRELGQPQHF; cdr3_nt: TGTGCCAGCTCACCCTTCAGGGAGTTGGGACAGCCCCAGCATTTT
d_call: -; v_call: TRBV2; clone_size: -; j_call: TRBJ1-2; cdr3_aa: CASSDGPYGYTF; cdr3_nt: TGTGCCAGCAGTGACGGCCCCTATGGCTACACCTTC
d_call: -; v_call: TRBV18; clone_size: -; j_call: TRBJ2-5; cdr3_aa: CASSPTGTQETQYF; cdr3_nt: TGTGCCAGCTCACCGACCGGGACACAAGAGACCCAGTACTTC
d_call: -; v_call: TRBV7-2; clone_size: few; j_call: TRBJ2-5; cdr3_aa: CASSPLGETQYF; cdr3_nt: TGTGCCAGCAGCCCCCTGGGGGAGACCCAGTACTTC
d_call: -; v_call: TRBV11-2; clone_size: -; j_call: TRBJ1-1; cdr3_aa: CASSYSGRNTEAFF; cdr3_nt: TGTGCCAGCAGCTACTCCGGGAGGAACACTGAAGCTTTCTTT
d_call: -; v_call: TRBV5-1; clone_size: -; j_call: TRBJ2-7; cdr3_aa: CASSLDSPRGEQYF; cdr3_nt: TGCGCCAGCAGCTTGGACAGCCCGAGGGGTGAGCAGTACTTC
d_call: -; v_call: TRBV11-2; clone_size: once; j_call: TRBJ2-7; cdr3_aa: CASSLDGGGHSYEQYF; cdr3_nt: TGTGCCAGCAGCTTAGACGGCGGGGGCCACTCCTACGAGCAGTACTTC
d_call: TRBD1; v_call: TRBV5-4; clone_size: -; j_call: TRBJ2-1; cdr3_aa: CASSYVDRTYNEQFF; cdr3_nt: TGTGCCAGCAGCTATGTGGACAGGACCTACAATGAGCAGTTCTTC
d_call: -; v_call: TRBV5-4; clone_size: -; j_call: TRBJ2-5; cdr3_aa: CASSQGQPEQETQYF; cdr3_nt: TGTGCCAGCAGCCAGGGACAACCGGAGCAAGAGACCCAGTACTTC
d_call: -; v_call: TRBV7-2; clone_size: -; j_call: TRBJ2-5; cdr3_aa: CASSFGGVGETQYF; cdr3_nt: TGTGCCAGCAGCTTTGGGGGCGTGGGAGAGACCCAGTACTTC
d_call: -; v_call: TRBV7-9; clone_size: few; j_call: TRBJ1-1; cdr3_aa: CASSFVGTEAFF; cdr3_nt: TGTGCCAGCAGCTTTGTTGGGACTGAAGCTTTCTTT
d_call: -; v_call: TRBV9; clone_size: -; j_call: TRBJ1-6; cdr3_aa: CASSAGDTRALHF; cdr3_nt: TGTGCCAGCAGCGCAGGGGACACTAGGGCCCTCCACTTT
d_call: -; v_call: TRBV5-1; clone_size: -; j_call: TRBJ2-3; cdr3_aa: CASSLGLRGTDTQYF; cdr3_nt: TGCGCCAGCAGCTTGGGTTTACGGGGGACAGATACGCAGTATTTT
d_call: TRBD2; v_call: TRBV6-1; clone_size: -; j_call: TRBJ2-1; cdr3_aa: CASSKGLTGLSGRAENEQFF; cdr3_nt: TGTGCCAGCAGTAAAGGCTTAACAGGGTTAAGCGGGAGGGCCGAGAATGAGCAGTTCTTC
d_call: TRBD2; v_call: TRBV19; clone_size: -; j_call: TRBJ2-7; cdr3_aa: CASSPEGLDDEQYF; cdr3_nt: TGTGCCAGTAGTCCCGAGGGACTAGACGACGAGCAGTACTTC
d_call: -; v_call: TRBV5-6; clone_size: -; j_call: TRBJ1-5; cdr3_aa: CASSFSHNQPQHF; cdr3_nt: TGTGCCAGCAGCTTCAGCCACAATCAGCCCCAGCATTTT
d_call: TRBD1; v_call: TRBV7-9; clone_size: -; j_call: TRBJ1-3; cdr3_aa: CASSTWDSFSGNTIYF; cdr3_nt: TGTGCCAGCAGCACCTGGGACAGCTTCTCTGGAAACACCATATATTTT
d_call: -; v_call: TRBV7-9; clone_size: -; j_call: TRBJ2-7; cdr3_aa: CASSSLGGGAYEQYF; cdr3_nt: TGTGCCAGCAGCTCACTAGGAGGGGGCGCGTACGAGCAGTACTTC